The 8 T cell receptor beta chains below come from one sample, sequenced in a study of OX40 agonist ivuxolimab in advanced cancers. TCRdb's copy holds only in-frame clones and misses some; the assay was immunoSEQ multiplex PCR. The sample includes fewer than 100,000 clones, 87% of them seen just once. The source material was CD4+ or CD8+ T cells sorted from blood, sampled in a trial of the OX40 agonist ivuxolimab. The receptors were sampled from an adult with an advanced solid tumor such as melanoma, head and neck, liver or kidney cancer.

This chain connects TRBV27 to TRBJ1-1; a weak D match, TRBD1 (5 bases). Trimming took off 2 bases at V and 4 bases at J, with 11 bases between the two ends. This CDR3 has 14 residues. In germline, CDR1 is MNHEY, CDR2 SMNVEV (reference sequence). CDR3 sequence (DNA): TGTGCCAGCAGTTTAAGGGCTGGGACCACTGAAGCTTTCTTT. This gives the protein CASSLRAGTTEAFF.

The sample holds one count of this clone. The genes are TRBV5-1 and TRBJ2-5, with TRBD1 matching 12 bases. The CDR3 runs 14 residues. J lost 6 bases, V lost 4 bases, and 4 bases had no gene match. CDR1 is SGHRS, CDR2 YFSETQ, per germline. The CDR3 sequence: CASSPGTGGQTQYF. The DNA for the CDR3 is TGCGCCAGCAGCCCAGGGACAGGGGGCCAGACCCAGTACTTC.

The rearrangement joins TRBV27 to TRBJ2-1, with 8 bases fitting TRBD2. This CDR3 is built from 14 residues. The trim removed 3 bases at V and 12 bases at J, leaving 10 bases unmatched. From germline, CDR1 is MNHEY and CDR2 SMNVEV (reference sequence). CDR3 protein: CASSFNSLSGGQFF. The CDR3 nucleotides are TGTGCCAGCAGTTTCAACAGTCTAAGCGGGGGGCAGTTCTTC.

The chain links TRBV7-9 to TRBJ2-3; unclear D gene. V gave up 3 bases and J gave up 1 base, with 11 bases separating them. The CDR3 spans 15 residues. Germline V gene data show CDR1 as SEHNR and CDR2 as FQNEAQ (reference sequence). CDR3 loop: CASSLARPGTDTQYF. The CDR3 region has the DNA TGTGCCAGCAGCTTGGCCAGGCCTGGCACAGATACGCAGTATTTT.

This chain connects TRBV7-9 to TRBJ2-3; 7 positions match TRBD1. The J segment lost 2 bases and the V segment lost 1 base, leaving 3 bases of the junction unmatched. Germline values: CDR1 SEHNR, CDR2 FQNEAQ (reference sequence). The CDR3 is 15 amino acids. CDR3: CASSLEGQLTDTQYF. In DNA, the CDR3 is TGTGCCAGCAGCTTAGAGGGACAGCTCACAGATACGCAGTATTTT.

This chain uses TRBV20-1 with TRBJ2-7; D unresolved. Between the trimmed V and J ends, which lost 5 bases and 6 bases, there was a span of 8 bases. Germline loops: CDR1 DFQATT, CDR2 SNEGSKA (reference sequence). The length of the CDR3 is 10 residues. CDR3 DNA sequence: TGCAGTGCTGGAGTTGGCGAGCAGTACTTC. Encoded protein: CSAGVGEQYF.

The chain has TRBV6-5 and TRBJ1-2, with a possible D match to TRBD1 (5 bases). This CDR3 contains 13 residues. Trimming pared 4 bases from V and 1 base from J, leaving 7 bases between. Germline CDR1 reads MNHEY; CDR2 reads SVGAGI. CDR3 protein: CASSSTDNYGYTF. CDR3 sequence (DNA): TGTGCCAGCAGTTCGACAGATAACTATGGCTACACCTTC.

The chain recombines TRBV5-1 with TRBJ2-5; unclear D gene. Germline CDR1 and CDR2: SGHRS and YFSETQ. Trimming took off 0 bases at V and 2 bases at J, with 5 bases between the two ends. The CDR3 is 13 residues long. The CDR3 DNA is TGCGCCAGCAGCTTGGCAGATCAAGAGACCCAGTACTTC. It yields the protein CASSLADQETQYF.